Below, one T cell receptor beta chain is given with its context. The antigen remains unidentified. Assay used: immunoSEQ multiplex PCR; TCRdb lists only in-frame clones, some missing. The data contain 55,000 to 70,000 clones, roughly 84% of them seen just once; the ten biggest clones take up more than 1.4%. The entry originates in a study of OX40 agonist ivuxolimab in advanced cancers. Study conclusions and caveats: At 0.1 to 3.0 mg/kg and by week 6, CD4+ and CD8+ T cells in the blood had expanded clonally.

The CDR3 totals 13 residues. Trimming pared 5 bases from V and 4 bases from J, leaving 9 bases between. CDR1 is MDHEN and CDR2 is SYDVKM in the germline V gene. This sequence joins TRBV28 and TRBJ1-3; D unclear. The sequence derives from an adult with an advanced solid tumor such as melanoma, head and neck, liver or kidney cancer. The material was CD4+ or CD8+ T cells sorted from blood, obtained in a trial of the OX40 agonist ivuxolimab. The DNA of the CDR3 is TGTGCCAGCAGTAGGGTTTTCGGAAACACCATATATTTT. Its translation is CASSRVFGNTIYF. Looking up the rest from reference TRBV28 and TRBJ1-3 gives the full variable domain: DVKVTQSSRYLVKRTGEKVFLECVQDMDHENMFWYRQDPGLGLRLIYFSYDVKMKEKGDIPEGYSVSREKKERFSLILESASTNQTSMYLCASSRVFGNTIYFGEGSWLTVV.